The T cell receptor (beta chain) under discussion was sequenced for a study of T cells in Graves' hyperthyroidism and ophthalmopathy. V was pared by 7 bases and J by 0 bases, with 9 bases between. The CDR3 covers 13 residues. From germline, CDR1 is LNHDA and CDR2 SQIVND (reference sequence). RNA transcripts served as the template for amplifying TCR beta CDR3 regions. A set of HTBI primers served as the primers for a first-round RT-PCR of the TCR CDR3. TCRdb re-called the multiplex PCR reads with MiXCR, one entry per CDR3 protein. The sample lists some 800,000 distinct CDR3 sequences; around 38% were seen once. This clonotype was seen repeatedly, ten times or more.

Sequencing was carried out using blood. This receptor was identified in a man aged 18 to 30 with Graves' hyperthyroidism. V usage is TRBV19 and J usage is TRBJ1-1; D not certain. The CDR3 coding sequence is TGTGCCAGTAAGGAGGTGGTGAACACTGAAGCTTTCTTT. Translated: CASKEVVNTEAFF. Full variable domain (missing parts from reference TRBV19 and TRBJ1-1): DGGITQSPKYLFRKEGQNVTLSCEQNLNHDAMYWYRQDPGQGLRLIYYSQIVNDFQKGDIAEGYSVSREKKESFPLTVTSAQKNPTAFYLCASKEVVNTEAFFGQGTRLTVV.